This T cell receptor beta chain was profiled in a study of T cell responses to AZD1222 COVID-19 vaccine. As concerns this clone: Its matching antigen is unknown.

Germline V gene lookup returns CDR1 SEHNR and CDR2 FQNEAQ (reference sequence). The CDR3 consists of 15 residues. The ends lost 4 bases at V and 5 bases at J; junction bases unmatched: 6. TCRdb's copy holds only in-frame clones and misses some; the assay was immunoSEQ multiplex PCR. The data contain over 110,000 clones, 85% to 95% of them singletons. Study observations and caveats: Of spike-specific TCRs, nearly half reportedly target regions left unmutated in variants.

Second-dose intervals of approximately 4 or approximately 12 weeks were pooled. Here the sequenced sample was peripheral blood, taken 28 days after the second AZD1222 dose. This chain uses TRBV7-9 with TRBJ1-4, with 8 nucleotides matching TRBD1. The sequence came from an adult who received the AZD1222 COVID-19 vaccine. CDR3 sequence (DNA): TGTGCCAGCAGCTCTCGTACAGGGGGGAATGAAAAACTGTTTTTT. As protein: CASSSRTGGNEKLFF.